These 8 T cell receptor beta chains were sequenced from one sample in a study of post-analysis software for immune sequencing data. Prepared libraries of TCR beta cDNA carried unique molecular identifiers. In TCRdb, the PCR reads were re-called with MiXCR into one record per CDR3 protein. The data contain more than 450,000 distinct CDR3 sequences, 44% of them seen just once; the ten biggest clones take up around 1.7%. Study results and caveats: Among about 5 TRBV segments more frequent in patients than controls were TRBV5-6, TRBV5-1 and TRBV20-1.

Antigens for these TCRs are unknown. The specimen sequenced was blood. These receptors were taken from a girl between 10 and 17 years old with multiple sclerosis.

The gene calls are TRBV5-1 and TRBJ2-5, with TRBD2 matching over 8 bases. The V gene's germline CDR1 is SGHRS and CDR2 YFSETQ. The trim removed 6 bases at V and 1 base at J, leaving 8 bases unmatched. This CDR3 comprises 15 residues. The CDR3 here is CASNGLAGVQETQYF. The CDR3 coding sequence is TGCGCCAGCAATGGACTAGCTGGGGTCCAAGAGACCCAGTACTTC. The full variable domain, in which reference TRBV5-1 and TRBJ2-5 provide the parts outside the CDR3, is KAGVTQTPRYLIKTRGQQVTLSCSPISGHRSVSWYQQTPGQGLQFLFEYFSETQRNKGNFPGRFSGRQFSNSRSEMNVSTLELGDSALYLCASNGLAGVQETQYFGPGTRLLVL.

In this sample, this clonotype turned up once. The chain combines TRBV6-1 with TRBJ1-1; tentative D call: TRBD1 (5 bases). Germline-derived CDR1 and CDR2 are MNHNS and SASEGT. The CDR3 extends over 12 amino acids. Trimming shortened V by 8 bases and J by 4 bases, and 11 bases separated the two germline ends. The CDR3 DNA reads TGTGCCAGCGGCAGGGAGGCCACTGAAGCTTTCTTT. It is translated as CASGREATEAFF.

V gene TRBV12-3 or TRBV12-4 combines with J gene TRBJ1-2; D not resolved. The CDR3 length is 14 residues. V was trimmed by 7 bases and J by 4 bases, leaving 16 bases between them. The CDR3 here is CASTLDGGSYGYTF. CDR3 nucleotide sequence: TGTGCCAGCACTCTGGACGGAGGATCCTATGGCTACACCTTC.

The V and J genes are TRBV7-2 and TRBJ1-1; unclear D gene. Germline V gene data show CDR1 as SGHTA and CDR2 as FQGNSA. V lost 7 bases and J lost 5, with 17 bases in between. The CDR3 extends over 14 amino acids. CDR3 DNA sequence: TGTGCCAGCACCGCGGCGGCTTTTACTACTGAAGCTTTCTTT. Amino acids: CASTAAAFTTEAFF.

This clonotype was picked up a small number of times. This chain joins TRBV5-1 and TRBJ2-1, with D tentatively TRBD2 (5 bases). In germline, CDR1 is SGHRS, CDR2 YFSETQ. The V gene lost 0 bases and the J gene lost 3 bases, with 13 bases spanning the gap. There are 16 residues in the CDR3. The CDR3: CASSLGRETNYNEQFF. The CDR3 DNA is TGCGCCAGCAGCTTGGGCCGGGAAACTAACTACAATGAGCAGTTCTTC.

CDR3 residues: CSAREGQGSTYGGYTF. In DNA form, the CDR3 reads TGCAGTGCTAGAGAGGGCCAGGGTTCCACTTACGGAGGCTACACCTTC. V usage is TRBV20-1 and J usage is TRBJ1-2, with D perhaps matching TRBD1 (5 bases). With 0 bases removed from V and 8 bases from J, the gap between germline ends came to 22 bases. The length of the CDR3 is 16 residues. The germline V gene has CDR1 DFQATT and CDR2 SNEGSKA (reference sequence).

This chain links TRBV5-1 with TRBJ2-5; D is possibly TRBD1 or TRBD2 (7 bases each). The germline CDR1 and CDR2 sequences are SGHRS and YFSETQ. V lost 1 base and J lost 5, with 15 bases in between. The CDR3 has 15 amino acids. The CDR3: CASSLQGEGLETQYF. Written as DNA, the CDR3 is TGCGCCAGCAGCTTGCAGGGGGAGGGCCTTGAGACCCAGTACTTC.

This clonotype was seen only a few times. The chain couples TRBV7-9 to TRBJ2-2; D is perhaps TRBD2 (6 bases). Trimming cost V 1 base and J 4 bases, with 10 bases left between them. The CDR3 is made up of 15 amino acids. CDR1 and CDR2 (germline): SEHNR, FQNEAQ (reference sequence). CDR3 sequence reads: CASSLDGSGTGELFF. The CDR3 DNA sequence: TGTGCCAGCAGCTTAGACGGGAGTGGCACCGGGGAGCTGTTTTTT.